These T cell receptor beta chains were read from a single sample in a study of shared clonotypes between healthy human individuals. Assay used: immunoSEQ multiplex PCR; TCRdb lists only in-frame clones, some missing. The sample records about 2.4 million clones, over 85% being singletons. Sequencing input: naive CD4+ T cells from PBMCs. Receptors were obtained from a man aged 18 to 29 in good health. Some clones in this sample may be carry-over from other donors' samples. Each CDR3 is given with its conserved first and last residue. Each record gives: J gene, D gene, clone size, V gene, CDR3 protein, CDR3 DNA. D genes are given only for firm matches. A row's size may be missing; if present it is once, few, many or a size class.

j_call: TRBJ2-5
d_call: TRBD2
clone_size: NA
v_call: TRBV30
cdr3_aa: CAWSEEASGGETQYF
cdr3_nt: TGTGCCTGGAGTGAGGAGGCTAGCGGGGGAGAGACCCAGTACTTC

j_call: TRBJ1-3
d_call: NA
clone_size: NA
v_call: TRBV5-4
cdr3_aa: CASSRGGVEGNTIYF
cdr3_nt: TGTGCCAGCAGCCGGGGAGGGGTGGAGGGAAACACCATATATTTT

j_call: TRBJ2-7
d_call: TRBD2
clone_size: once
v_call: TRBV5-1
cdr3_aa: CASSTPPSGRALEQYF
cdr3_nt: TGCGCCAGCAGCACCCCGCCTAGCGGGAGGGCTCTCGAGCAGTACTTC

j_call: TRBJ1-2
d_call: TRBD1
clone_size: NA
v_call: TRBV28
cdr3_aa: CASSLTGQGYGYTF
cdr3_nt: TGTGCCAGCAGTTTAACCGGACAGGGATATGGCTACACCTTC

j_call: TRBJ1-6
d_call: NA
clone_size: NA
v_call: TRBV5-4
cdr3_aa: CASSFTNSPLHF
cdr3_nt: TGTGCCAGCAGCTTTACAAATTCACCCCTCCACTTT

j_call: TRBJ2-7
d_call: NA
clone_size: NA
v_call: TRBV5-1
cdr3_aa: CASKIDGTYEQYF
cdr3_nt: TGCGCCAGCAAGATCGACGGAACCTACGAGCAGTACTTC

j_call: TRBJ1-5
d_call: NA
clone_size: NA
v_call: TRBV5-5
cdr3_aa: CASSLYSAEPQHF
cdr3_nt: TGTGCCAGCAGCTTATACTCGGCGGAGCCCCAGCATTTT

j_call: TRBJ2-7
d_call: NA
clone_size: NA
v_call: TRBV6-6
cdr3_aa: CASSYPLGYEQYF
cdr3_nt: TGTGCCAGCAGTTACCCGTTGGGCTACGAGCAGTACTTC

j_call: TRBJ2-1
d_call: NA
clone_size: NA
v_call: TRBV27
cdr3_aa: CVTTKLIFSYNEQFF
cdr3_nt: TGTGTGACGACTAAGCTCATTTTTTCCTACAATGAGCAGTTCTTC

j_call: TRBJ1-4
d_call: NA
clone_size: once
v_call: TRBV30
cdr3_aa: CAWSARWAVNEKLFF
cdr3_nt: TGTGCCTGGAGTGCGAGGTGGGCTGTGAATGAAAAACTGTTTTTT

j_call: TRBJ2-3
d_call: NA
clone_size: few
v_call: TRBV9
cdr3_aa: CASSVVGTDTQYF
cdr3_nt: TGTGCCAGCAGCGTAGTCGGCACAGATACGCAGTATTTT

j_call: TRBJ2-7
d_call: NA
clone_size: NA
v_call: TRBV25-1
cdr3_aa: CASSARGGQYF
cdr3_nt: TGTGCCAGCAGTGCCCGCGGTGGGCAGTACTTC

j_call: TRBJ2-5
d_call: TRBD1
clone_size: NA
v_call: TRBV16
cdr3_aa: CASSHSGTGQETQYF
cdr3_nt: TGTGCCAGCAGCCACTCCGGGACAGGACAAGAGACCCAGTACTTC

j_call: TRBJ1-1
d_call: NA
clone_size: few
v_call: TRBV5-1
cdr3_aa: CASSFSFTNTEAFF
cdr3_nt: TGCGCCAGCAGCTTCTCCTTTACTAACACTGAAGCTTTCTTT

j_call: TRBJ2-2
d_call: NA
clone_size: NA
v_call: TRBV28
cdr3_aa: CASTLGSGPRRAGELFF
cdr3_nt: TGTGCCAGCACTTTAGGGAGCGGACCCAGGCGGGCCGGGGAGCTGTTTTTT

j_call: TRBJ2-2
d_call: NA
clone_size: NA
v_call: TRBV7-9
cdr3_aa: CASDLLSGELFF
cdr3_nt: TGTGCCAGCGACCTTTTATCCGGGGAGCTGTTTTTT

j_call: TRBJ2-7
d_call: NA
clone_size: once
v_call: TRBV14
cdr3_aa: CASSQDLQLYEQYF
cdr3_nt: TGTGCCAGCAGCCAAGATCTCCAGTTATACGAGCAGTACTTC

j_call: TRBJ2-5
d_call: TRBD2
clone_size: NA
v_call: TRBV5-1
cdr3_aa: CASSMGLAGRQEQYF
cdr3_nt: TGCGCCAGCAGCATGGGACTAGCGGGCCGGCAAGAGCAGTACTTC

j_call: TRBJ1-5
d_call: NA
clone_size: once
v_call: TRBV2
cdr3_aa: CASSEYGLSNQPQHF
cdr3_nt: TGTGCCAGCAGTGAATACGGGCTAAGCAATCAGCCCCAGCATTTT

j_call: TRBJ2-1
d_call: TRBD2
clone_size: once
v_call: TRBV5-1
cdr3_aa: CASSLGVAGGRGDEQFF
cdr3_nt: TGCGCCAGCAGCTTGGGAGTTGCGGGAGGGAGAGGGGATGAGCAGTTCTTC

j_call: TRBJ1-1
d_call: TRBD1
clone_size: NA
v_call: TRBV7-8
cdr3_aa: CASSGTGSITEAFF
cdr3_nt: TGTGCCAGCAGCGGGACAGGGTCGATCACTGAAGCTTTCTTT

j_call: TRBJ2-2
d_call: TRBD2
clone_size: NA
v_call: TRBV7-2
cdr3_aa: CASSSIAGETGELFF
cdr3_nt: TGTGCCAGCAGCTCCATAGCGGGAGAGACCGGGGAGCTGTTTTTT

j_call: TRBJ2-1
d_call: TRBD2
clone_size: NA
v_call: TRBV7-2
cdr3_aa: CASSPSTSGSQEFF
cdr3_nt: TGTGCCAGCAGCCCTTCGACTAGCGGGAGCCAGGAGTTCTTC

j_call: TRBJ2-7
d_call: TRBD2
clone_size: NA
v_call: TRBV5-4
cdr3_aa: CASSSGGRAAEIYEQYF
cdr3_nt: TGTGCCAGCAGCTCCGGGGGGAGGGCGGCAGAGATCTACGAGCAGTACTTC

j_call: TRBJ1-5
d_call: NA
clone_size: NA
v_call: TRBV5-8
cdr3_aa: CASSYLGGRGSNQPQHF
cdr3_nt: TGTGCCAGCAGCTACCTTGGGGGCAGGGGTAGCAATCAGCCCCAGCATTTT

j_call: TRBJ1-1
d_call: NA
clone_size: NA
v_call: TRBV6-5
cdr3_aa: CASSLDLGDTEAFF
cdr3_nt: TGTGCCAGCAGTTTGGACTTGGGGGACACTGAAGCTTTCTTT

j_call: TRBJ1-5
d_call: NA
clone_size: NA
v_call: TRBV18
cdr3_aa: CASSYAPGAGQPQHF
cdr3_nt: TGTGCCAGCTCCTATGCGCCAGGGGCGGGTCAGCCCCAGCATTTT

j_call: TRBJ1-2
d_call: NA
clone_size: NA
v_call: TRBV30
cdr3_aa: CAWSHVLRMDLAGYTF
cdr3_nt: TGTGCCTGGAGTCATGTACTCCGGATGGACTTGGCGGGCTACACCTTC

j_call: TRBJ1-2
d_call: TRBD1
clone_size: NA
v_call: TRBV27
cdr3_aa: CASSLDGTGGLYGYTF
cdr3_nt: TGTGCCAGCAGTTTAGATGGGACAGGGGGCCTCTATGGCTACACCTTC

j_call: TRBJ2-3
d_call: TRBD2
clone_size: NA
v_call: TRBV28
cdr3_aa: CASSFGVLADTDTQYF
cdr3_nt: TGTGCCAGCAGTTTTGGGGTTCTAGCGGACACAGATACGCAGTATTTT

j_call: TRBJ2-7
d_call: NA
clone_size: NA
v_call: TRBV7-2
cdr3_aa: CASSLARPPTYEQYF
cdr3_nt: TGTGCCAGCAGCTTAGCCAGACCTCCGACCTACGAGCAGTACTTC

j_call: TRBJ2-7
d_call: TRBD2
clone_size: NA
v_call: TRBV6-5
cdr3_aa: CASSGLAGLEQYF
cdr3_nt: TGTGCCAGCAGCGGACTAGCCGGACTCGAGCAGTACTTC

j_call: TRBJ2-5
d_call: NA
clone_size: NA
v_call: TRBV4-3
cdr3_aa: CASSVGTGETQYF
cdr3_nt: TGCGCCAGCAGCGTAGGGACTGGGGAGACCCAGTACTTC

j_call: TRBJ1-5
d_call: NA
clone_size: NA
v_call: TRBV27
cdr3_aa: CASSLSSRSNQPQHF
cdr3_nt: TGTGCCAGCAGTTTAAGTAGCAGAAGCAATCAGCCCCAGCATTTT

j_call: TRBJ1-5
d_call: NA
clone_size: NA
v_call: TRBV5-4
cdr3_aa: CASSRDGYNQPQHF
cdr3_nt: TGTGCCAGCAGCAGGGACGGATACAATCAGCCCCAGCATTTT

j_call: TRBJ1-2
d_call: TRBD1
clone_size: NA
v_call: TRBV5-1
cdr3_aa: CASSLGRGLSYGYTF
cdr3_nt: TGCGCCAGCAGCTTGGGCAGGGGGCTCTCCTATGGCTACACCTTC

j_call: TRBJ1-2
d_call: NA
clone_size: NA
v_call: TRBV6-1
cdr3_aa: CASSELADSRRYTF
cdr3_nt: TGTGCCAGCAGTGAACTTGCGGACTCACGACGCTACACCTTC

j_call: TRBJ2-2
d_call: NA
clone_size: once
v_call: TRBV28
cdr3_aa: CASGGLYGELFF
cdr3_nt: TGTGCCTCGGGCGGCCTGTACGGTGAGCTGTTTTTT

j_call: TRBJ1-5
d_call: NA
clone_size: few
v_call: TRBV9
cdr3_aa: CASSVGFAGNQPQHF
cdr3_nt: TGTGCCAGCAGCGTAGGGTTCGCAGGGAATCAGCCCCAGCATTTT

j_call: TRBJ2-3
d_call: TRBD2
clone_size: NA
v_call: TRBV4-2
cdr3_aa: CASSQDESPSGTSTDTQYF
cdr3_nt: TGTGCCAGCAGCCAAGATGAAAGCCCTAGCGGCACTAGCACAGATACGCAGTATTTT

j_call: TRBJ2-2
d_call: NA
clone_size: NA
v_call: TRBV5-1
cdr3_aa: CAYDRRANTGELFF
cdr3_nt: TGCGCCTACGACCGGAGGGCGAACACCGGGGAGCTGTTTTTT

j_call: TRBJ2-5
d_call: TRBD1
clone_size: NA
v_call: TRBV25-1
cdr3_aa: CASSEKPGTGGWETQYF
cdr3_nt: TGTGCCAGCAGTGAGAAGCCCGGGACAGGGGGCTGGGAGACCCAGTACTTC

j_call: TRBJ1-1
d_call: NA
clone_size: NA
v_call: TRBV28
cdr3_aa: CASSFGGALNTEAFF
cdr3_nt: TGTGCCAGCAGTTTTGGCGGCGCCTTGAACACTGAAGCTTTCTTT

j_call: TRBJ2-3
d_call: TRBD2
clone_size: NA
v_call: TRBV4-2
cdr3_aa: CASSQAPRGGFSTDTQYF
cdr3_nt: TGTGCCAGCAGCCAAGCCCCCCGGGGAGGGTTCAGTACAGATACGCAGTATTTT

j_call: TRBJ2-3
d_call: NA
clone_size: NA
v_call: TRBV5-1
cdr3_aa: CASSLAGPSTDTQYF
cdr3_nt: TGCGCCAGCAGCTTGGCGGGCCCCAGCACAGATACGCAGTATTTT

j_call: TRBJ1-3
d_call: TRBD1
clone_size: NA
v_call: TRBV18
cdr3_aa: CASSPPGRGRSGNTIYF
cdr3_nt: TGTGCCAGCTCACCACCGGGAAGGGGGCGGTCTGGAAACACCATATATTTT

j_call: TRBJ1-2
d_call: TRBD1
clone_size: NA
v_call: TRBV5-1
cdr3_aa: CASSLSGGGYGYTF
cdr3_nt: TGCGCCAGCAGCTTGTCAGGGGGCGGCTATGGCTACACCTTC

j_call: TRBJ2-5
d_call: NA
clone_size: once
v_call: TRBV25-1
cdr3_aa: CASSRVLGSQETQYF
cdr3_nt: TGTGCCAGCAGTCGTGTGTTGGGGTCCCAAGAGACCCAGTACTTC

j_call: TRBJ2-7
d_call: NA
clone_size: NA
v_call: TRBV30
cdr3_aa: CAWSSGSNYEQYF
cdr3_nt: TGTGCCTGGAGTTCAGGGTCCAACTACGAGCAGTACTTC

j_call: TRBJ1-4
d_call: TRBD1
clone_size: NA
v_call: TRBV5-1
cdr3_aa: CASSSRDRRPPLNEKLFF
cdr3_nt: TGCGCCAGCAGCTCCCGGGACAGGCGACCACCACTAAATGAAAAACTGTTTTTT

j_call: TRBJ2-7
d_call: NA
clone_size: once
v_call: TRBV18
cdr3_aa: CASSPPSLNEQYF
cdr3_nt: TGTGCCAGCTCACCACCGAGTCTGAACGAGCAGTACTTC

j_call: TRBJ1-5
d_call: NA
clone_size: NA
v_call: TRBV9
cdr3_aa: CASSRSIGDSNQPQHF
cdr3_nt: TGTGCCAGCAGCCGAAGTATTGGGGATAGCAATCAGCCCCAGCATTTT